This T cell receptor (beta chain) stems from a study of shared clonotypes between healthy human individuals. Study as a whole: Per donor, CD8 memory used one plate, CD8 naive used two, CD4 memory used three and CD4 naive used three.

General observations from the study: Naive CD4 clonotypes were shared across a handful of donors at about 5%.

For this clone: Its antigen remains unidentified.

Every one of the donors was a Caucasian adult that lived in Nashville, Tennessee. In the CD4+ fraction, cells were divided into CD45RA+ naive and CD45RA-negative memory subsets. Assay: immunoSEQ multiplex PCR; the TCRdb copy retains only in-frame clones and omits some. Among about 1 million clones, about 70% were seen once, and the ten largest hold around 1.5%. The TCR comes from a man aged 18 to 30 in good health. Sequenced sample: memory CD4+ T cells sorted from blood. As for subset: CD45RA-negative fraction.

The CDR3 loop reads CASSSSGTGDGYTF. CDR3 coding DNA: TGCGCCAGCAGCTCATCCGGGACAGGGGATGGCTACACCTTC. The chain joins TRBV5-1 to TRBJ1-2; 10 nucleotides agree with TRBD1. The trim removed 3 bases at V and 6 bases at J, leaving 5 bases unmatched. The CDR3 has 14 residues. The germline V gene encodes CDR1 SGHRS and CDR2 YFSETQ.